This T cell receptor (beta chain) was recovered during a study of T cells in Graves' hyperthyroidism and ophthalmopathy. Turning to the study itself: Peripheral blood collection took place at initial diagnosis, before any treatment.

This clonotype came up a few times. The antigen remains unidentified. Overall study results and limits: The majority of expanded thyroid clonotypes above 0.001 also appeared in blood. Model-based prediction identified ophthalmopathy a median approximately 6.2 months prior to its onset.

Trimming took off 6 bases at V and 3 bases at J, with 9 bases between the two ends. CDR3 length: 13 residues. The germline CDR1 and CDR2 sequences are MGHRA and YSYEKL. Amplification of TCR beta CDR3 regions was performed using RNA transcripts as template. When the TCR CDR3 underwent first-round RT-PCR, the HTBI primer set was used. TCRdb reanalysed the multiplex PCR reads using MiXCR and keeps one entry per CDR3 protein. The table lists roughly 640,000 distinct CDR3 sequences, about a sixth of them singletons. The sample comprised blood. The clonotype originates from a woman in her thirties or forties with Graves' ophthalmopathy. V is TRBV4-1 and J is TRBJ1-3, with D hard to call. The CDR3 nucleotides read TGCGCCAGCAGTCGCGGATATGGAAACACCATATATTTT. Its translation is CASSRGYGNTIYF.